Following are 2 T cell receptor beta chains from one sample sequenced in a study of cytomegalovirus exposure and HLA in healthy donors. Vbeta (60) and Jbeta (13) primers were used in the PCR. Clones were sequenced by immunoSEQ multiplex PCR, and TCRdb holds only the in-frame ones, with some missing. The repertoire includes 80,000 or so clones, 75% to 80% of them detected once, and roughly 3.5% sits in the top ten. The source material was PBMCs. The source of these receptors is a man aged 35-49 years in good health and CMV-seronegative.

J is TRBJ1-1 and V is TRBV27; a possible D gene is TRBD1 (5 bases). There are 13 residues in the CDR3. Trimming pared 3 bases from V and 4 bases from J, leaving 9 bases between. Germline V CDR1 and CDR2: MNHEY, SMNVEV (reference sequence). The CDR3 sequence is CASSFLQGTEAFF. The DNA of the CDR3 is TGTGCCAGCAGTTTCCTTCAGGGCACTGAAGCTTTCTTT.

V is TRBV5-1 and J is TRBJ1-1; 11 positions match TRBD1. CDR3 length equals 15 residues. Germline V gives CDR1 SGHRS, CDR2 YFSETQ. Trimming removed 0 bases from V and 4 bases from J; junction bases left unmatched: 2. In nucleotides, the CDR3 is TGCGCCAGCAGCTTGGCTGGGACAGGGGGCACTGAAGCTTTCTTT. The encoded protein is CASSLAGTGGTEAFF. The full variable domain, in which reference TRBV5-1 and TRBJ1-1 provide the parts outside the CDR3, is KAGVTQTPRYLIKTRGQQVTLSCSPISGHRSVSWYQQTPGQGLQFLFEYFSETQRNKGNFPGRFSGRQFSNSRSEMNVSTLELGDSALYLCASSLAGTGGTEAFFGQGTRLTVV.